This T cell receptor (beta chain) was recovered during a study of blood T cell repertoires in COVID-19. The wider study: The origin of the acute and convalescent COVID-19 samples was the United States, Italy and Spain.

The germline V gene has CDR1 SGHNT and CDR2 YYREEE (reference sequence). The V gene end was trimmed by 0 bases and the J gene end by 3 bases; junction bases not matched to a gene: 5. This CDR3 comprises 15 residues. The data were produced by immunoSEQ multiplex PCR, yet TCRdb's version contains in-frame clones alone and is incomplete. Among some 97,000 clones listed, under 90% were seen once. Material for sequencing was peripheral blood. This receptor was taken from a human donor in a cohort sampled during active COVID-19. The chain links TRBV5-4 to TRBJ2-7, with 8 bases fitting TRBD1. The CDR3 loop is CASSLGQGAHYEQYF. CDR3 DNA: TGTGCCAGCAGCTTGGGCCAGGGGGCGCACTACGAGCAGTACTTC.